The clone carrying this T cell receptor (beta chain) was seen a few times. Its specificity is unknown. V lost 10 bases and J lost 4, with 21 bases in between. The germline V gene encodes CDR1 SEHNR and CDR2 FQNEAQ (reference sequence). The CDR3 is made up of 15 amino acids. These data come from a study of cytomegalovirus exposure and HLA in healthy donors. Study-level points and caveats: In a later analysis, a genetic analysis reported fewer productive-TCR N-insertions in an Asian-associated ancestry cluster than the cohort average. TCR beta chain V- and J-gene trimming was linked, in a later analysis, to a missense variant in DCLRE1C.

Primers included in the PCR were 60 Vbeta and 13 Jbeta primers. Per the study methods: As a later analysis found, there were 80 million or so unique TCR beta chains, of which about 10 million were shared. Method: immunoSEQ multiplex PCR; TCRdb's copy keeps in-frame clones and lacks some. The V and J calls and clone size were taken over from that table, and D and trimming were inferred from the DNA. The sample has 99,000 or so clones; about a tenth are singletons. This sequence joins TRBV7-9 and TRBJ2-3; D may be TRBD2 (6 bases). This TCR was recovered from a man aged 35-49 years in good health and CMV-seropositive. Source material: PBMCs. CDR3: CATEPGDSQADTQYF. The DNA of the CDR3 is TGTGCCACCGAACCGGGGGACTCTCAGGCAGATACGCAGTATTTT.